A selection of T cell receptor beta chains follows, all from one sample in a study of cytomegalovirus exposure and HLA in healthy donors. Some clones are missing from TCRdb's copy, which holds only in-frame ones; the method was immunoSEQ multiplex PCR. The sample carries about 88,000 clones, 84% recorded once. The sequenced material came from PBMCs. The receptors here all came from a woman aged 18-30 years in good health and CMV-seropositive. Each CDR3 is given with its conserved first and last residue. Each record gives: clone size, D gene, J gene, V gene, CDR3 protein, CDR3 DNA. D genes are given only for firm matches. Size is stated for part of the rows, as once, few or many counts, or as a class when the clone is expanded.

clone_size: .
d_call: .
j_call: TRBJ2-7
v_call: TRBV6-1
cdr3_aa: CASRIQGTTYEQYF
cdr3_nt: TGTGCCAGCAGAATACAGGGTACGACCTACGAGCAGTACTTC

clone_size: .
d_call: TRBD2
j_call: TRBJ2-3
v_call: TRBV5-6
cdr3_aa: CASSRTSGGWDTQYF
cdr3_nt: TGTGCCAGCAGCCGGACTAGCGGGGGTTGGGATACGCAGTATTTT

clone_size: .
d_call: TRBD2
j_call: TRBJ2-1
v_call: TRBV19
cdr3_aa: CASSIAKTSGGYNEQFF
cdr3_nt: TGTGCCAGTAGTATCGCCAAAACTAGCGGGGGCTACAATGAGCAGTTCTTC

clone_size: .
d_call: .
j_call: TRBJ2-3
v_call: TRBV18
cdr3_aa: CASSILFHTQYF
cdr3_nt: TGTGCCAGCTCAATCCTGTTTCATACGCAGTATTTT

clone_size: few
d_call: TRBD2
j_call: TRBJ2-1
v_call: TRBV6-5
cdr3_aa: CASSLTSGGAGEQFF
cdr3_nt: TGTGCCAGCAGCCTCACTAGCGGGGGGGCAGGAGAGCAGTTCTTC

clone_size: .
d_call: .
j_call: TRBJ2-5
v_call: TRBV30
cdr3_aa: CAWTPQETQYF
cdr3_nt: TGTGCCTGGACCCCACAAGAGACCCAGTACTTC

clone_size: .
d_call: .
j_call: TRBJ1-5
v_call: TRBV7-8
cdr3_aa: CASSLNAGLFDQPQHF
cdr3_nt: TGTGCCAGCAGCTTAAATGCGGGACTCTTCGATCAGCCCCAGCATTTT

clone_size: .
d_call: TRBD2
j_call: TRBJ2-5
v_call: TRBV10-1
cdr3_aa: CASSPGTSGVEETQYF
cdr3_nt: TGCGCCAGCAGTCCGGGGACTAGCGGGGTTGAAGAGACCCAGTACTTC

clone_size: .
d_call: .
j_call: TRBJ2-3
v_call: TRBV6-4
cdr3_aa: CASRGHRTDTQYF
cdr3_nt: TGTGCCAGCAGGGGACATCGCACAGATACGCAGTATTTT

clone_size: .
d_call: .
j_call: TRBJ2-3
v_call: TRBV6-5
cdr3_aa: CASSYSRGTDTQYF
cdr3_nt: TGTGCCAGCAGTTACTCCCGGGGCACAGATACGCAGTATTTT

clone_size: once
d_call: .
j_call: TRBJ1-2
v_call: TRBV30
cdr3_aa: CAREGPLEYGYTF
cdr3_nt: TGTGCCCGGGAGGGGCCGTTGGAATATGGCTACACCTTC

clone_size: .
d_call: TRBD2
j_call: TRBJ2-1
v_call: TRBV7-3
cdr3_aa: CASSPRTTSGYNEQFF
cdr3_nt: TGTGCCAGCAGCCCGCGAACGACTAGCGGCTACAATGAGCAGTTCTTC

clone_size: .
d_call: TRBD1
j_call: TRBJ1-4
v_call: TRBV7-9
cdr3_aa: CASSLAHAGQPNEKLFF
cdr3_nt: TGTGCCAGCAGCTTAGCCCATGCGGGACAGCCTAATGAAAAACTGTTTTTT

clone_size: .
d_call: .
j_call: TRBJ1-5
v_call: TRBV6-1
cdr3_aa: CASSDSRVQPQHF
cdr3_nt: TGTGCCAGCAGTGATTCTCGAGTTCAGCCCCAGCATTTT

clone_size: few
d_call: TRBD1
j_call: TRBJ1-2
v_call: TRBV13
cdr3_aa: CASSLGRGGGAVGYTF
cdr3_nt: TGTGCCAGCAGCTTAGGCCGCGGAGGGGGCGCGGTAGGCTACACCTTC

clone_size: .
d_call: .
j_call: TRBJ2-6
v_call: TRBV18
cdr3_aa: CASSQDSASGANVLTF
cdr3_nt: TGTGCCAGCTCCCAAGACAGCGCCTCTGGGGCCAACGTCCTGACTTTC

clone_size: once
d_call: TRBD1
j_call: TRBJ2-5
v_call: TRBV18
cdr3_aa: CASSPMGQGARETQYF
cdr3_nt: TGTGCCAGCTCACCAATGGGACAGGGGGCAAGGGAGACCCAGTACTTC

clone_size: .
d_call: TRBD1
j_call: TRBJ2-7
v_call: TRBV7-6
cdr3_aa: CASSLTGQGINEQYF
cdr3_nt: TGTGCCAGCAGCTTAACTGGACAGGGGATCAACGAGCAGTACTTC

clone_size: .
d_call: .
j_call: TRBJ1-3
v_call: TRBV25-1
cdr3_aa: CASSESGAGNTIYF
cdr3_nt: TGTGCCAGCAGTGAATCCGGGGCTGGAAACACCATATATTTT

clone_size: .
d_call: .
j_call: TRBJ2-2
v_call: TRBV6-6
cdr3_aa: CASNERGGRNTGELFF
cdr3_nt: TGTGCCAGCAACGAGAGGGGGGGGCGAAACACCGGGGAGCTGTTTTTT

clone_size: .
d_call: .
j_call: TRBJ1-6
v_call: TRBV6-5
cdr3_aa: CASRVDSSGNSPLHF
cdr3_nt: TGTGCCAGCAGGGTAGACTCATCGGGTAATTCACCCCTCCACTTT

clone_size: .
d_call: .
j_call: TRBJ2-5
v_call: TRBV19
cdr3_aa: CASSIDGRAYSQETQYF
cdr3_nt: TGTGCCAGTAGTATCGATGGCAGGGCATACTCCCAAGAGACCCAGTACTTC

clone_size: .
d_call: TRBD2
j_call: TRBJ2-5
v_call: TRBV6-5
cdr3_aa: CASGSGGVETQYF
cdr3_nt: TGTGCCAGCGGAAGCGGGGGGGTTGAGACCCAGTACTTC

clone_size: .
d_call: .
j_call: TRBJ2-1
v_call: TRBV5-5
cdr3_aa: CASSLIGDNEQFF
cdr3_nt: TGTGCCAGCAGCCTGATAGGGGACAATGAGCAGTTCTTC

clone_size: .
d_call: TRBD2
j_call: TRBJ2-1
v_call: TRBV11-2
cdr3_aa: CASSLGRGEYNEQFF
cdr3_nt: TGTGCCAGCAGCTTAGGACGGGGGGAGTATAATGAGCAGTTCTTC

clone_size: .
d_call: TRBD1
j_call: TRBJ2-7
v_call: TRBV28
cdr3_aa: CASSFGQGWSERRQYF
cdr3_nt: TGTGCCAGCAGTTTCGGACAGGGTTGGAGCGAACGGAGGCAGTACTTC

clone_size: .
d_call: TRBD1
j_call: TRBJ2-5
v_call: TRBV29-1
cdr3_aa: CSVDGQGGTQYF
cdr3_nt: TGCAGCGTCGACGGACAGGGTGGGACCCAGTACTTC

clone_size: .
d_call: TRBD2
j_call: TRBJ2-5
v_call: TRBV7-2
cdr3_aa: CASSLGTSGGQETQYF
cdr3_nt: TGTGCCAGCAGCTTAGGGACTAGCGGGGGGCAAGAGACCCAGTACTTC

clone_size: .
d_call: .
j_call: TRBJ2-7
v_call: TRBV6-1
cdr3_aa: CASIGAREQYF
cdr3_nt: TGTGCCAGTATCGGAGCCCGCGAGCAGTACTTC

clone_size: .
d_call: .
j_call: TRBJ2-1
v_call: TRBV2
cdr3_aa: CAILGRGAAYNEQFF
cdr3_nt: TGTGCCATCCTGGGCAGGGGCGCCGCCTACAATGAGCAGTTCTTC

clone_size: .
d_call: .
j_call: TRBJ2-1
v_call: TRBV13
cdr3_aa: CASSLPDSTYNEQFF
cdr3_nt: TGTGCCAGCAGCTTACCGGACAGTACCTACAATGAGCAGTTCTTC

clone_size: .
d_call: TRBD2
j_call: TRBJ2-1
v_call: TRBV19
cdr3_aa: CASQRTSGYGYNEQFF
cdr3_nt: TGTGCCAGCCAGAGGACTAGCGGGTATGGTTACAATGAGCAGTTCTTC

clone_size: .
d_call: TRBD2
j_call: TRBJ2-2
v_call: TRBV9
cdr3_aa: CASSVSGGPGELFF
cdr3_nt: TGTGCCAGCAGCGTATCGGGGGGTCCCGGGGAGCTGTTTTTT

clone_size: .
d_call: TRBD1
j_call: TRBJ1-2
v_call: TRBV19
cdr3_aa: CASSIGQGAGYGYTF
cdr3_nt: TGTGCCAGTAGTATCGGACAGGGGGCAGGCTATGGCTACACCTTC

clone_size: once
d_call: TRBD1
j_call: TRBJ2-5
v_call: TRBV19
cdr3_aa: CASSIGTGRMETQYF
cdr3_nt: TGTGCCAGTAGTATCGGGACAGGAAGGATGGAGACCCAGTACTTC

clone_size: once
d_call: .
j_call: TRBJ2-3
v_call: TRBV7-2
cdr3_aa: CASSAYLSTDTQYF
cdr3_nt: TGTGCCAGCAGCGCGTACCTTAGCACAGATACGCAGTATTTT

clone_size: .
d_call: .
j_call: TRBJ2-1
v_call: TRBV18
cdr3_aa: CASSAGVADHNEQFF
cdr3_nt: TGTGCCAGCTCAGCCGGAGTAGCGGATCACAATGAGCAGTTCTTC

clone_size: .
d_call: TRBD2
j_call: TRBJ2-7
v_call: TRBV6-5
cdr3_aa: CASSYSREGREQYF
cdr3_nt: TGTGCCAGCAGTTACTCGAGGGAGGGTCGCGAGCAGTACTTC

clone_size: .
d_call: .
j_call: TRBJ2-7
v_call: TRBV28
cdr3_aa: CASRPSGTRYEQYF
cdr3_nt: TGTGCCAGCAGGCCTTCCGGGACTCGCTACGAGCAGTACTTC

clone_size: .
d_call: TRBD1
j_call: TRBJ1-2
v_call: TRBV27
cdr3_aa: CASSLSRGTGDYGYTF
cdr3_nt: TGTGCCAGCAGTTTATCGCGGGGGACAGGGGACTATGGCTACACCTTC

clone_size: .
d_call: TRBD1
j_call: TRBJ1-5
v_call: TRBV7-8
cdr3_aa: CASSSAEQGQNQPQHF
cdr3_nt: TGTGCCAGCAGCTCCGCAGAACAGGGGCAAAATCAGCCCCAGCATTTT

clone_size: .
d_call: TRBD2
j_call: TRBJ2-3
v_call: TRBV19
cdr3_aa: CASSAQAGGVGTDTQYF
cdr3_nt: TGTGCCAGTAGTGCCCAGGCCGGGGGGGTAGGGACAGATACGCAGTATTTT

clone_size: .
d_call: .
j_call: TRBJ1-1
v_call: TRBV18
cdr3_aa: CASSPPSDTEAFF
cdr3_nt: TGTGCCAGCTCACCACCTTCCGACACTGAAGCTTTCTTT

clone_size: .
d_call: TRBD1
j_call: TRBJ1-2
v_call: TRBV6-5
cdr3_aa: CASSYSWDRDTYGYTF
cdr3_nt: TGTGCCAGCAGTTACTCGTGGGACAGGGATACCTATGGCTACACCTTC

clone_size: .
d_call: TRBD1
j_call: TRBJ2-2
v_call: TRBV4-2
cdr3_aa: CASSPLGQGNTGELFF
cdr3_nt: TGTGCCAGCAGCCCGTTAGGACAGGGGAACACCGGGGAGCTGTTTTTT

clone_size: .
d_call: .
j_call: TRBJ2-2
v_call: TRBV5-8
cdr3_aa: CASSLGQGFTGELFF
cdr3_nt: TGTGCCAGCAGCTTGGGGCAGGGTTTTACCGGGGAGCTGTTTTTT

clone_size: .
d_call: .
j_call: TRBJ1-5
v_call: TRBV7-2
cdr3_aa: CASSFRDIANQPQHF
cdr3_nt: TGTGCCAGCAGCTTCCGGGACATTGCAAATCAGCCCCAGCATTTT

clone_size: .
d_call: .
j_call: TRBJ2-1
v_call: TRBV9
cdr3_aa: CASSPRYQNNEQFF
cdr3_nt: TGTGCCAGCAGCCCCCGTTACCAGAACAATGAGCAGTTCTTC

clone_size: .
d_call: .
j_call: TRBJ1-2
v_call: TRBV5-1
cdr3_aa: CASSERTVGGYTF
cdr3_nt: TGCGCCAGCAGCGAACGGACAGTAGGGGGCTACACCTTC

clone_size: .
d_call: TRBD1
j_call: TRBJ1-5
v_call: TRBV7-2
cdr3_aa: CASSFGQGLNQPQHF
cdr3_nt: TGTGCCAGCAGCTTTGGACAGGGGCTTAATCAGCCCCAGCATTTT

clone_size: .
d_call: TRBD1
j_call: TRBJ2-5
v_call: TRBV27
cdr3_aa: CASSRQGRLQETQYF
cdr3_nt: TGTGCCAGCAGTAGACAGGGACGGCTACAAGAGACCCAGTACTTC